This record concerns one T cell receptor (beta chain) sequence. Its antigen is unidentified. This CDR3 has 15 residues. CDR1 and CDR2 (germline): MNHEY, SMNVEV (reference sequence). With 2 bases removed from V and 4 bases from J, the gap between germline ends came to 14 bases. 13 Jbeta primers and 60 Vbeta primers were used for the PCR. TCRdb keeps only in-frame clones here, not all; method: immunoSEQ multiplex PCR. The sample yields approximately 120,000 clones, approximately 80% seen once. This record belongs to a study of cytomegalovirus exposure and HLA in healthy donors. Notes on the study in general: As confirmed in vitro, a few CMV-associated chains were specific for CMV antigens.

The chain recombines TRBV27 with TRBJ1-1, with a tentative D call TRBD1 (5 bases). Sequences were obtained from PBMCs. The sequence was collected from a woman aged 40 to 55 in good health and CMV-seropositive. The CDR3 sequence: CASSLEAGWATEAFF. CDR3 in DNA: TGTGCCAGCAGTTTAGAGGCAGGGTGGGCCACTGAAGCTTTCTTT.